These 14 T cell receptor beta chains came from one sample sequenced in a study of T cells in Graves' hyperthyroidism and ophthalmopathy. Authors of the study amplified TCR beta CDR3 regions from RNA transcripts. The HTBI primer set drove a first-round RT-PCR of the TCR CDR3. TCRdb processed the multiplex PCR reads anew with MiXCR; each CDR3 protein has one entry. The data contain roughly 500,000 distinct CDR3 sequences, around 14% of them seen just once; the ten biggest clones take up 5.8%. Sequenced: blood. These receptors were collected from a woman in her 30s with Graves' hyperthyroidism that later progressed to Graves' ophthalmopathy.

The rearrangement uses TRBV3-1 and TRBJ1-5, with 8 bases that match TRBD1. V dropped 4 bases and J dropped 0; count of bases not matched to a gene: 8. The CDR3 is 17 amino acids. CDR1 is LGHDT and CDR2 is YNNKEL in the germline V gene (reference sequence). CDR3 amino acids: CASSPDRGGSSNQPQHF. The CDR3 DNA is TGTGCCAGCAGCCCTGACAGGGGAGGGAGTAGCAATCAGCCCCAGCATTTT.

This clonotype was seen many times. This CDR3 reads CAISNTNGLGTDTQYF. The CDR3 nucleotides are TGTGCCATCAGCAACACTAATGGACTCGGTACAGATACGCAGTATTTT. This rearrangement joins TRBV10-3 to TRBJ2-3; maybe TRBD2 (5 bases). Trimming shortened V by 6 bases and J by 3 bases, and 19 bases separated the two germline ends. CDR1 is ENHRY, CDR2 SYGVKD, per germline. The CDR3 is made up of 16 amino acids.

In this sample, this clonotype turned up a few times. The chain employs TRBV28 and TRBJ2-7; 14 bases are shared with TRBD2. This CDR3 comprises 14 residues. Germline V lookup: CDR1 MDHEN, CDR2 SYDVKM. The V gene end was trimmed by 6 bases and the J gene end by 5 bases; junction bases not matched to a gene: 3. The CDR3, as DNA: TGTGCCAGCAGGGAGGGACTAGCGGGAGACGAGCAGTACTTC. Its protein is CASREGLAGDEQYF.

The rearrangement uses TRBV2 and TRBJ2-3; 11 positions agree with TRBD1. The germline CDR1 and CDR2 sequences are SNHLY and FYNNEI. Trimming removed 2 bases from V and 4 bases from J; junction bases left unmatched: 8. The CDR3 runs 17 residues. The CDR3 reads CASSEIRTGGTPDTQYF. In DNA, the CDR3 is TGTGCCAGCAGTGAAATCAGGACAGGGGGCACCCCAGATACGCAGTATTTT. Based on the CDR3 plus reference TRBV2 and TRBJ2-3, the full variable domain is EPEVTQTPSHQVTQMGQEVILRCVPISNHLYFYWYRQILGQKVEFLVSFYNNEISEKSEIFDDQFSVERPDGSNFTLKIRSTKLEDSAMYFCASSEIRTGGTPDTQYFGPGTRLTVL.

In this sample, this clonotype turned up many times. This chain links TRBV27 with TRBJ1-4; D might be TRBD1 (5 bases). V lost 6 bases, J lost 6 bases, and 14 bases lay in between. This CDR3 is 14 amino acids long. Per germline, CDR1 MNHEY and CDR2 SMNVEV (reference sequence). CDR3: CASSPGISDEKLFF. Written as DNA, the CDR3 is TGTGCCAGCAGCCCAGGGATTTCAGATGAAAAACTGTTTTTT.

The sample holds many counts of this clonotype. V is TRBV27 and J is TRBJ2-7; D gene unclear. Germline CDR1 is MNHEY and CDR2 is SMNVEV (reference sequence). Trimming took off 5 bases at V and 2 bases at J, with 10 bases between the two ends. This CDR3 spans 13 amino acids. CDR3 loop: CASSVGSTYEQYF. CDR3 in DNA: TGTGCCAGCAGTGTGGGATCGACCTACGAGCAGTACTTC.

This clonotype was recorded at least ten times. The chain carries TRBV29-1 and TRBJ2-1; D is possibly TRBD1 or TRBD2 (5 bases each). Trimming shortened V by 3 bases and J by 8 bases, and 14 bases separated the two germline ends. The CDR3 spans 13 residues. From germline, CDR1 is SQVTM and CDR2 ANQGSEA. The CDR3 nucleotides are TGCAGCGTTGACGGCCAGGGAGACGATGAGCAGTTCTTC. Amino acid sequence: CSVDGQGDDEQFF.

This clonotype was seen many times. The gene calls are TRBV28 and TRBJ2-7; 7 bases map to TRBD1. V dropped 8 bases and J dropped 1; count of bases not matched to a gene: 2. The CDR3 is 12 residues long. The germline CDR1 and CDR2 sequences are MDHEN and SYDVKM. The CDR3 nucleotides read TGTGCCAGCGGGACAGCTTCCTACGAGCAGTACTTC. It encodes CASGTASYEQYF.

This clonotype appeared many times. The chain links TRBV2 to TRBJ1-5; 7 bases align to TRBD1. Losses at the gene ends were 7 bases for V and 11 bases for J; bases not matched to a gene: 14. The V gene's germline CDR1 is SNHLY and CDR2 FYNNEI. This CDR3 region has 14 residues. CDR3 sequence: CASTRQGLGEAQHF. CDR3 sequence (DNA): TGTGCCAGCACTCGACAGGGCCTCGGGGAGGCCCAGCATTTT.

The rearrangement links TRBV20-1 to TRBJ2-7, with 9 bases lining up with TRBD2. Trimming took 3 bases from V and 4 from J; bases not matched to a gene: 7. Per germline, CDR1 DFQATT and CDR2 SNEGSKA (reference sequence). This CDR3 is 14 amino acids long. The CDR3 here is CSASPSGNQYEQYF. The CDR3 coding sequence is TGCAGTGCTAGCCCTAGCGGGAATCAGTACGAGCAGTACTTC.

Details on this clonotype: Possible read error: a much larger clone is one base away. The chain employs TRBV25-1 and TRBJ1-2; D gene uncertain. The CDR3 spans 13 residues. Trimming took off 4 bases at V and 6 bases at J, with 12 bases between the two ends. Germline V gene lookup returns CDR1 MGHDK and CDR2 SYGVNS. DNA of the CDR3: TGTGCCAGCAGTGCGGTTAATGGGGATGGCTACACCTTC. As protein: CASSAVNGDGYTF.

V and J are TRBV2 and TRBJ2-3; a weak D match, TRBD1 (6 bases). CDR3 length: 15 amino acids. V was cut by 9 bases and J by 3 bases, with 19 bases left in between. CDR1 SNHLY and CDR2 FYNNEI come from the germline V gene. The CDR3: CARMTPGDRTDTQYF. DNA for the CDR3: TGTGCCAGGATGACCCCAGGGGATAGGACAGATACGCAGTATTTT.

The chain carries TRBV7-2 and TRBJ2-1, with D possibly TRBD2 on 5 matching bases. Trimming removed 0 bases at V and 2 bases at J, with 8 bases between. The CDR3 contains 15 residues. CDR1 and CDR2 (germline): SGHTA, FQGNSA. The CDR3 sequence is CASSLAGDAYNEQFF. The CDR3 DNA sequence: TGTGCCAGCAGCTTAGCGGGAGATGCCTACAATGAGCAGTTCTTC. The variable domain in full, with the rest retrieved from reference TRBV7-2 and TRBJ2-1, is GAGVSQSPSNKVTEKGKDVELRCDPISGHTALYWYRQSLGQGLEFLIYFQGNSAPDKSGLPSDRFSAERTGGSVSTLTIQRTQQEDSAVYLCASSLAGDAYNEQFFGPGTRLTVL.

In this sample, this clonotype turned up once. The rearrangement joins TRBV20-1 to TRBJ2-2, with D perhaps matching TRBD2 (5 bases). The CDR3 runs to 15 residues. Between the trimmed V and J ends, which lost 6 bases and 2 bases, there was a span of 16 bases. Germline loops: CDR1 DFQATT, CDR2 SNEGSKA (reference sequence). The CDR3 loop is CSAIPGGGNTGELFF. CDR3 bases: TGCAGTGCGATTCCTGGAGGAGGAAACACCGGGGAGCTGTTTTTT.